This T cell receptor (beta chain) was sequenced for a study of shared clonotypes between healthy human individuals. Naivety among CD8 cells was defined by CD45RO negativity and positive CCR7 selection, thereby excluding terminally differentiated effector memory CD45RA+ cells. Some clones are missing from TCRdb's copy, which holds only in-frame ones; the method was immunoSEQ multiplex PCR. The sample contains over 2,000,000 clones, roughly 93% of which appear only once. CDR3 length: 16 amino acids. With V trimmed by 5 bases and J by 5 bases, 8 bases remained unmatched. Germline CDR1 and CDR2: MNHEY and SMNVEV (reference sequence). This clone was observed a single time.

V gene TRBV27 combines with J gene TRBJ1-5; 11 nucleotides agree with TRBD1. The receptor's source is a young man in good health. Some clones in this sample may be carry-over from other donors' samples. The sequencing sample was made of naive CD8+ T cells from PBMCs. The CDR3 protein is CASSPPRTGGYQPQHF. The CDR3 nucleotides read TGTGCCAGCAGTCCCCCTCGGACAGGGGGCTATCAGCCCCAGCATTTT.